Sequencing of this T cell receptor beta chain was carried out in a study of T cell repertoires in cytomegalovirus infection (dated by TCRdb to between 2018 and 2021). With respect to the entire study: Peptide stimulations targeted recently identified HLA-C-restricted CMV epitopes, whose presentation resists viral immunomodulation, together with well-studied HLA-B-restricted epitopes. Donor HLA type was relevant to the analysis, as public TCR beta signatures indicated carriage of CMV infection together with the matching HLA type. Study-level results and caveats: Carriers of CMV infection plus the relevant HLA type were discriminated by the cumulative frequency of public TCR beta family members in the study cohort and in an independent 352-donor cohort. In the ex vivo response, HLA-C-restricted CMV-specific TCR beta clonotypes were dominant, and in two of eight donors the single most frequent clonotype came from this HLA-C-restricted group.

This clonotype appeared a single time. Its antigen has not been determined. No base-level quality is on record; no much larger clone is a single base apart. A lone read is weak support. TCRdb lists the instrument as Illumina HiSeq 1500. Using fastp at Q25 and MiXCR, TCRdb reprocessed the public reads and kept productive beta chains. All rows with the same CDR3 protein become a single entry with the most common DNA and genes. The sample data list 700,000 to 900,000 distinct CDR3 sequences, and roughly 28% of these were observed just once. Approximately 14% of the sample rests with the top ten. The sample's treatment or condition label, decoded: in vitro stimulation with specific CMV peptide epitopes to enrich CMV-specific T cells. The sequence derives from a human donor in good health (CMV status not recorded). Some clones in this sample may be carry-over from other donors' samples. Material: cultured CD8+ T cells from PBMCs, obtained from culture after CMV antigen stimulation.

The sequence in DNA is TGTGCCAGCAGCCAAGAAGGGAAAAGGGGGGACGAGCAGTACTTC. Its protein is CASSQEGKRGDEQYF. The rearrangement joined TRBV3-1 to TRBJ2-7; the D gene could be either TRBD1 or TRBD2, each agreeing at 6 bases. The germline V gene (reference sequence) specifies LGHDT as CDR1 and YNNKEL as CDR2. The CDR3 measures 15 amino acids from cysteine to phenylalanine. The DNA shown is the 45-base CDR3, in frame from base 1. V and J are truncated by 0 bases and 5 bases respectively, leaving an intervening sequence of 14 bases.